Sequencing of this TCR beta chain was carried out in a study of blood T cells in healthy people across ages. The use of a sample-barcoded 5' primer and a J-beta primer mix characterized a second PCR of about 6 to 11 cycles. One entry per CDR3 protein, called by TCRdb with MiXCR from the 5' RACE reads. The sample includes 650,000 to 1,000,000 distinct CDR3 sequences, about half seen only once; the top ten take less than 20%. With V trimmed by 5 bases and J by 5 bases, 7 bases remained unmatched. The CDR3 covers 15 residues. The source of this sequence is an elderly man in good health. The sequencing input was blood. The chain carries TRBV12-3 or TRBV12-4 and TRBJ2-5, with TRBD1 identical over 11 bases. The chain's CDR3 is CASSPRTGGGETQYF. CDR3 DNA sequence: TGTGCCAGCAGTCCCCGGACAGGGGGCGGCGAGACCCAGTACTTC.